Presented here are 12 T cell receptor beta chains from one specimen sequenced in a study of blood T cell repertoires in COVID-19. Libraries were prepared by immunoSEQ multiplex PCR; TCRdb keeps only in-frame clonotypes and omits some of them. The data hold around 500,000 clones, with 70% to 90% observed a single time. Sequences were obtained from PBMCs or T cells enriched from blood (not recorded which). The receptors were gathered from a woman in her forties who had recovered from COVID-19.

This clone came up once. The chain is built from TRBV3-1 (or the pseudogene TRBV3-2) and TRBJ2-7; 9 bases line up with TRBD1. The germline CDR1 and CDR2 sequences are LGHDT and YNNKEL (reference sequence). CDR3 length equals 16 residues. V lost 0 bases and J lost 8; bases outside the gene matches: 11. Here the CDR3 DNA reads TGTGCCAGCAGCCAAGAGGCGGGACAGGGCCCCCGTCAGCAGTACTTC. As protein: CASSQEAGQGPRQQYF.

The rearrangement links TRBV6-5 to TRBJ2-3; 8 nucleotides agree with TRBD2. Germline CDR1 MNHEY, CDR2 SVGAGI. V shed 7 bases and J 0 bases; nucleotides not matched to a gene: 6. CDR3 length: 15 residues. CDR3: CASITTSGSTDTQYF. The CDR3 nucleotides read TGTGCCAGCATCACAACTAGCGGTAGCACAGATACGCAGTATTTT.

V and J are TRBV7-9 and TRBJ2-5, with D perhaps TRBD1 (5 bases). The germline V gene encodes CDR1 SEHNR and CDR2 FQNEAQ (reference sequence). V lost 5 bases, J lost 4 bases, and 17 bases lay in between. The CDR3 sequence is 15 residues long. The CDR3, as DNA: TGTGCCAGCAGCATGGACGGACACCTGGGAGAGACCCAGTACTTC. Residues: CASSMDGHLGETQYF.

This sequence joins TRBV12-2 and TRBJ2-5; the table's D call, TRBD2, has no DNA check behind it. TRBV12-2 is a pseudogene locus. CDR3 length equals 16 residues. In DNA, the CDR3 is TGTGCAAGTCGCCCGCGGGGGGGGTGGATTGTAGAGACCCAGTACTTC. Translation gives CASRPRGGWIVETQYF.

The chain links TRBV3-1 (or the pseudogene TRBV3-2) to TRBJ1-1, with 7 bases fitting TRBD1. V dropped 8 bases and J dropped 8; count of bases not matched to a gene: 8. Germline V lookup: CDR1 LGHDT, CDR2 YNNKEL (reference sequence). CDR3 length equals 12 residues. CDR3 DNA sequence: TGTGCCAGCCGACTAAGACAGGGCGAAGCTTTCTTT. Its protein is CASRLRQGEAFF.

The table lists this clone with a count of one. The genes are TRBV30 and TRBJ1-2; 9 nucleotides line up with TRBD1. Germline CDR1 and CDR2: GTSNPN and SVGIG (reference sequence). The ends lost 1 base at V and 1 base at J; junction bases unmatched: 1. This CDR3 contains 14 residues. The CDR3 sequence: CAWSGTGVNYGYTF. CDR3 DNA sequence: TGTGCCTGGAGTGGGACAGGGGTTAACTATGGCTACACCTTC.

The chain carries TRBV3-1 (or the pseudogene TRBV3-2) and TRBJ2-1, with TRBD2 matching over 8 bases. The CDR3 contains 17 residues. J lost 9 bases, V lost 1 base, and 14 bases had no gene match. The germline CDR1 and CDR2 sequences are LGHDT and YNNKEL (reference sequence). This CDR3 is CASSQGVSGGRSPEQFF. The CDR3 coding sequence is TGTGCCAGCAGCCAAGGGGTATCGGGCGGGAGGAGTCCTGAGCAGTTCTTC.

This chain connects TRBV5-1 to TRBJ2-2; 14 bases agree with TRBD2. The CDR3 covers 17 residues. The J segment lost 4 bases and the V segment lost 4 bases, leaving 6 bases of the junction unmatched. Germline V lookup: CDR1 SGHRS, CDR2 YFSETQ. The CDR3 loop reads CASSLGLAGGPTGELFF. Here the CDR3 DNA reads TGCGCCAGCAGCCTAGGACTAGCGGGAGGACCCACCGGGGAGCTGTTTTTT.

The chain carries TRBV6-2 or TRBV6-3 and TRBJ2-7; 8 bases fit TRBD1. CDR1 and CDR2 from the germline V gene are MNHEY and SVGEGT. Trimming at V came to 5 bases and at J to 4 bases, leaving 10 bases not matched to a gene. The CDR3 runs to 15 residues. The CDR3 region has the DNA TGTGCCAGCAGTAGTACAGACAGGGGTGCGTACGAGCAGTACTTC. Encoded protein: CASSSTDRGAYEQYF.

In DNA form, the CDR3 reads TGTGCCAGCAGCCGAGGAGGGCCTTTGGACAATGAGCAGTTCTTC. It yields the protein CASSRGGPLDNEQFF. The chain uses TRBV3-1 (or the pseudogene TRBV3-2) and TRBJ2-1, with D perhaps matching TRBD2 (6 bases). This CDR3 region has 15 residues. Germline V gene sequence: CDR1 LGHDT, CDR2 YNNKEL (reference sequence). The V end was cut by 4 bases, the J end by 5 bases, with 15 bases between.

The rearrangement joins TRBV29-1 to TRBJ2-3; 9 nucleotides line up with TRBD1. This CDR3 has 16 amino acids. V was clipped by 4 bases and J by 2 bases; unmatched bases: 10. Looked up from germline, CDR1 is SQVTM and CDR2 is ANQGSEA. In DNA form, the CDR3 reads TGCAGCGTTGCGGGCACCGGGACAGGGTACACAGATACGCAGTATTTT. As protein: CSVAGTGTGYTDTQYF.

The chain combines TRBV11-3 with TRBJ2-1, with 12 bases lining up with TRBD2. CDR3 length: 13 amino acids. The germline V gene has CDR1 SGHNT and CDR2 YENEEA. Germline trimming cut 8 bases from V and 4 bases from J; bases unmatched to any gene: 0. The CDR3 DNA follows: TGTGCCAGCGGGACTAGCGGGTACAATGAGCAGTTCTTC. It is translated as CASGTSGYNEQFF.